The rows below give T cell receptor beta chains drawn from one sample of a study of blood T cell repertoires in COVID-19. TCRdb's copy holds only in-frame clones and misses some; the assay was immunoSEQ multiplex PCR. The data show fewer than 75,000 clones, roughly 89% seen once. What was sequenced was peripheral blood. All receptors come from a man aged 55 to 69 with acute or convalescent COVID-19. Both conserved end residues are part of each CDR3. Fields, in order: V gene, clone size, J gene, D gene, CDR3 DNA, CDR3 protein. The D gene is left open where the match is weak. Size tells how often a clone was seen (once, few, many) or the class of an expanded clone, and some rows leave it out.

TRBV10-3,once,TRBJ1-2,-,TGTGCCATCAGTGAGGGACAAGGCGGCGTCTATGGCTACACCTTC,CAISEGQGGVYGYTF
TRBV9,-,TRBJ2-1,TRBD1,TGTGCCAGCAGCACCCACACGGGACAGATCTACAATGAGCAGTTCTTC,CASSTHTGQIYNEQFF
TRBV24-1,-,TRBJ2-5,-,TGTGCCACCAGTGATTTACAGGTGGGAGAGACCCAGTACTTC,CATSDLQVGETQYF
TRBV3-1/TRBV3-2,-,TRBJ2-5,-,TGTGCCAGCAGCCAAATGAGGACAACCCAAGAGACCCAGTACTTC,CASSQMRTTQETQYF
TRBV3-1/TRBV3-2,-,TRBJ1-1,TRBD1,TGTGCCAGCAGCCCTGAGGACAGGGGGGGGACTGAAGCTTTCTTT,CASSPEDRGGTEAFF
TRBV24-1,-,TRBJ2-3,TRBD2,TGTGCCACCAGTGAACCAGGACTAGCGGGGCCCAGCACAGATACGCAGTATTTT,CATSEPGLAGPSTDTQYF
TRBV6-1,-,TRBJ1-3,TRBD1,TGTGCCAGCAGTGAAAGGGGACAGAGTGGAAACACCATATATTTT,CASSERGQSGNTIYF
TRBV19,-,TRBJ1-2,TRBD1,TGTGCCAGTAGCGCCCCGGACAGGGGATATGGCTACACCTTC,CASSAPDRGYGYTF
TRBV4-1,-,TRBJ1-2,-,TGCGCCAGCAGCCAAGGGGACACTTCCTATGGCTATGGCTACACCTTC,CASSQGDTSYGYGYTF
TRBV27,-,TRBJ2-1,TRBD1,TGTGCCAGCAGTCACGACAGGGGGGATGAGCAGTTCTTC,CASSHDRGDEQFF
TRBV5-1,-,TRBJ2-1,TRBD2,TGCGCCAGCAGCTTGGAGCAGGGAGGGGTCAATGAGCAGTTCTTC,CASSLEQGGVNEQFF
TRBV25-1,-,TRBJ2-1,-,TGTGCCAGCATCGCCAGTTACAATGAGCAGTTCTTC,CASIASYNEQFF
TRBV3-1/TRBV3-2,-,TRBJ1-2,-,TGTGCCAGCAGCCAAGGGAGAAGGGACTATTTTGGGTATGGCTACACCTTC,CASSQGRRDYFGYGYTF
TRBV2,few,TRBJ1-5,-,TGTGCCAGCACCCTTGAAACAGGCGTAAATCAGCCCCAGCATTTT,CASTLETGVNQPQHF
TRBV5-1,-,TRBJ2-1,-,TGCGCCAGCAGCTTGGCCGGGAGTGGGACCAGCAATGAGCAGTTCTTC,CASSLAGSGTSNEQFF
TRBV7-8,-,TRBJ1-4,TRBD1,TGTGCCAGCAAACCGGACAGGTTAAATGAAAAACTGTTTTTT,CASKPDRLNEKLFF
TRBV6-1,-,TRBJ1-2,TRBD1,TGTGCCAGCAGTGAGGGGGACAGGGGGTTTGGCTACACCTTC,CASSEGDRGFGYTF
TRBV9,once,TRBJ2-6,TRBD1,TGTGCCAGCAGCTCCCGGGACAGGCCATTTGGGGCCAACGTCCTGACTTTC,CASSSRDRPFGANVLTF
TRBV12-3/TRBV12-4,-,TRBJ2-7,-,TGTGCCAGCAGAACGGGGTCTTCCTACGAGCAGTACTTC,CASRTGSSYEQYF
TRBV5-1,-,TRBJ1-3,-,TGCGCCAGCAGCTCTCGCCCAGAAGACAGCTCTGGAAACACCATATATTTT,CASSSRPEDSSGNTIYF
TRBV11-2,-,TRBJ1-5,-,TGTGCCAGCAGCTTAGGTATCCCTTATCAGCCCCAGCATTTT,CASSLGIPYQPQHF
TRBV2,once,TRBJ2-5,TRBD1,TGTGCCAGCAGCGAGACAGGGGGGCAAGAGACCCAGTACTTC,CASSETGGQETQYF
TRBV7-2,-,TRBJ1-2,-,TGTGCCACCTCGAGGGAAGGATTGAACTATGGCTACACCTTC,CATSREGLNYGYTF
TRBV4-1,-,TRBJ1-1,-,TGCGCCAGCAGCCAACATGGACAGAACACTGAAGCTTTCTTT,CASSQHGQNTEAFF
TRBV5-1,-,TRBJ2-2,TRBD2,TGCGCCAGCAGCTTGGGGACTAGCGGGGCCCTCACCGGGGAGCTGTTTTTT,CASSLGTSGALTGELFF
TRBV7-2,-,TRBJ2-5,TRBD2,TGTGCCAGCAGCTACCAGCGGGGGGGCCGGGAGACCCAGTACTTC,CASSYQRGGRETQYF
TRBV11-3,-,TRBJ2-1,-,TGTGCCAGCAGCACCAGAAAATCCCCCAACAATGAGCAGTTCTTC,CASSTRKSPNNEQFF
TRBV24-1,-,TRBJ1-2,TRBD1,TGTGCCACACGACAGGGGCCCGGTGGCTACACCTTC,CATRQGPGGYTF
TRBV18,-,TRBJ1-2,TRBD1,TGTGCCAGCTCACCAGGGACAGATGGCTACACCTTC,CASSPGTDGYTF
TRBV6-6,few,TRBJ1-3,TRBD1,TGTGCCAGCAGTTACTCGACAGGGCAGGGTGGAAACACCATATATTTT,CASSYSTGQGGNTIYF
TRBV5-1,-,TRBJ1-2,-,TGCGCCAGCAGCCTACAGGGCCTGGGCTACACCTTC,CASSLQGLGYTF
TRBV29-1,-,TRBJ2-4,-,TGCAGCGTTGAGGATACCCCCAGAGGGAACATTCAGTACTTC,CSVEDTPRGNIQYF
TRBV6-5,-,TRBJ2-7,TRBD2,TGTGCCAGCAGTTATCAGCGGGGAGACAACGAGCAGTACTTC,CASSYQRGDNEQYF
TRBV24-1,-,TRBJ2-5,TRBD1,TGTGCCACCAGTGACCCCGGGACAGGGATTTGGGAGACCCAGTACTTC,CATSDPGTGIWETQYF
TRBV9,-,TRBJ2-1,-,TGTGCCAGCAGCATCGGGACAGAGCAGTTCTTC,CASSIGTEQFF
TRBV7-9,-,TRBJ1-6,TRBD1,TGTGCCAGCAGTTCCGACAGGGGGAGAGATTCACCCCTCCACTTT,CASSSDRGRDSPLHF
TRBV2,few,TRBJ1-5,-,TGTGCCAGCACCTCTAGCAATCAGCCCCAGCATTTT,CASTSSNQPQHF
TRBV18,-,TRBJ1-2,TRBD1,TGTGCCAGCTCACCACCGGGACAGGAGACTCCGGGGGAGTTC,CASSPPGQETPGEF
TRBV9,-,TRBJ1-6,TRBD1,TGTGCCAGCAGCCCGCAGCCGGGACAGGGCTCACCCCTCCACTTT,CASSPQPGQGSPLHF
TRBV19,-,TRBJ2-7,TRBD2,TGTGCCAGTAGTACTTTGGGCGGGGGACCCTACGAGCAGTACTTC,CASSTLGGGPYEQYF
TRBV3-1/TRBV3-2,-,TRBJ2-3,-,TGTGCCAGCAGCCAAGATGCGGGGGCCCCAGATACGCAGTATTTT,CASSQDAGAPDTQYF
TRBV7-3,-,TRBJ2-1,-,TGTGCCAGCAGCGCAGCGGATAATAATGAGCAGTTCTTC,CASSAADNNEQFF
TRBV30,-,TRBJ1-2,-,TGTGCCTGGAGTGGCCAACGGACACTTCATAACTATGGCTACACCTTC,CAWSGQRTLHNYGYTF
TRBV7-2,-,TRBJ2-1,-,TGTGCCAGCAGCGCGACAGTGTACAATGAGCAGTTCTTC,CASSATVYNEQFF
TRBV7-9,-,TRBJ2-2,TRBD1,TGTGCCAGCACCAAAACAGGGGGCCTCACCGGGGAGCTGTTTTTT,CASTKTGGLTGELFF